Listed below are T cell receptor beta chains from one sample, sequenced in a study of coeliac disease. Clones were sequenced by immunoSEQ multiplex PCR, and TCRdb holds only the in-frame ones, with some missing. The data show about 4,300 clones, about three fifths seen once. Sequencing was carried out using intraepithelial lymphocytes from the gut. The source of these receptors is a human donor with active celiac disease. CDR3s include the opening cysteine and the closing phenylalanine or tryptophan. Each record gives: V gene, clone size, D gene, J gene, CDR3 DNA, CDR3 protein. D genes are given only for firm matches. Not all rows give a size; the values are once, few, many and, for expanded clones, a class.

v_gene: TRBV10-2
abundance: -
d_gene: -
j_gene: TRBJ1-1
CDR3nt: TGCGCCAGCAGTGACAGAGGGAACACTGAAGCTTTCTTT
CDR3aa: CASSDRGNTEAFF

v_gene: TRBV9
abundance: -
d_gene: -
j_gene: TRBJ2-5
CDR3nt: TGTGCCAGCAGTGCACCCTCGGAGAAGAAGGCGTACTTC
CDR3aa: CASSAPSEKKAYF

v_gene: TRBV5-4
abundance: -
d_gene: -
j_gene: TRBJ2-7
CDR3nt: TGTGCCAGCAGTAATCACGGGGTCTCCTACGAGCAGTACTTC
CDR3aa: CASSNHGVSYEQYF

v_gene: TRBV5-1
abundance: -
d_gene: TRBD2
j_gene: TRBJ2-3
CDR3nt: TGCGCCAGCAGCCCCGGGGGGATTCCTACGCAGTATTTT
CDR3aa: CASSPGGIPTQYF

v_gene: TRBV5-1
abundance: -
d_gene: -
j_gene: TRBJ2-7
CDR3nt: TGCGCCAGCAGCTCCGACGGACTCTACGAGCAGTACTTC
CDR3aa: CASSSDGLYEQYF

v_gene: TRBV10-3
abundance: -
d_gene: TRBD2
j_gene: TRBJ2-2
CDR3nt: TGTGCCATCAGTGCTAGCGGGAGAACCGGGCAGCTGTCTTTT
CDR3aa: CAISASGRTGQLSF

v_gene: TRBV5-1
abundance: -
d_gene: TRBD1
j_gene: TRBJ1-2
CDR3nt: TGCGCCAGCAGCTCCGGACAGGCTGATTACTATGGCTACACCTTC
CDR3aa: CASSSGQADYYGYTF

v_gene: TRBV7-8
abundance: -
d_gene: TRBD2
j_gene: TRBJ2-1
CDR3nt: TGTGCCAGCAGCTTAGGCAGCGGGAGGGAAGATGAGCAGTTCTTC
CDR3aa: CASSLGSGREDEQFF

v_gene: TRBV30
abundance: once
d_gene: -
j_gene: TRBJ1-1
CDR3nt: TGTGCCTGGGTCTGGGGGCGCGGCACTGAAGCTTTCTTT
CDR3aa: CAWVWGRGTEAFF

v_gene: TRBV27
abundance: few
d_gene: TRBD2
j_gene: TRBJ2-3
CDR3nt: TGTGCCAGCAGTTCCAGCGGGAAGGACACAGATACGCAGTATTTT
CDR3aa: CASSSSGKDTDTQYF

v_gene: TRBV27
abundance: medium-sized
d_gene: TRBD2
j_gene: TRBJ2-3
CDR3nt: TGTGCCAGCAGACCAAGCGGGAGGGCCATGAGAGATACGCAGTATTTT
CDR3aa: CASRPSGRAMRDTQYF

v_gene: TRBV6-5
abundance: -
d_gene: TRBD2
j_gene: TRBJ2-3
CDR3nt: TGTGCCAGCAGATCTAGCGGGAGGGTAGATACGCAGTATTTT
CDR3aa: CASRSSGRVDTQYF

v_gene: TRBV10-3
abundance: -
d_gene: -
j_gene: TRBJ2-6
CDR3nt: TGTGCCATCGGAGGGGCAGAGGCTCTATCTGGGGCCAACGTCCTGACTTTC
CDR3aa: CAIGGAEALSGANVLTF

v_gene: TRBV6-1
abundance: -
d_gene: TRBD1
j_gene: TRBJ2-5
CDR3nt: TGTGCCAGCAGTGAGACAGGGGTTGGGGAGACCCAGTACTTC
CDR3aa: CASSETGVGETQYF

v_gene: TRBV29-1
abundance: -
d_gene: TRBD1
j_gene: TRBJ2-3
CDR3nt: TGCAGCGTTGAAGATGCGGGGACAGGGGGCGCAGATACGCAGTATTTT
CDR3aa: CSVEDAGTGGADTQYF

v_gene: TRBV28
abundance: -
d_gene: -
j_gene: TRBJ1-3
CDR3nt: TGTGCCAGCAGCCGGGGACTATATGGAAACACCATATATTTT
CDR3aa: CASSRGLYGNTIYF

v_gene: TRBV5-6
abundance: -
d_gene: -
j_gene: TRBJ2-1
CDR3nt: TGTGCCAGCAGCCGAAGGGGTGGGTCTACCTACAATGAGCAGTTCTTC
CDR3aa: CASSRRGGSTYNEQFF

v_gene: TRBV4-3
abundance: -
d_gene: TRBD2
j_gene: TRBJ2-1
CDR3nt: TGCGCCAGCAGCCAAGAGGGGGGGAGGGGATACAATGAGCAGTTCTTC
CDR3aa: CASSQEGGRGYNEQFF

v_gene: TRBV6-4
abundance: few
d_gene: -
j_gene: TRBJ2-1
CDR3nt: TGTGCCAGCAGACCTACAGGGCAGCCGGGTAAACTAGCCTACAATGAGCAGTTCTTC
CDR3aa: CASRPTGQPGKLAYNEQFF

v_gene: TRBV28
abundance: large
d_gene: -
j_gene: TRBJ2-5
CDR3nt: TGTGCCAGCAGTTCCACTAATGCGATAGAGACCCAGTACTTC
CDR3aa: CASSSTNAIETQYF

v_gene: TRBV4-2
abundance: -
d_gene: TRBD1
j_gene: TRBJ1-6
CDR3nt: TGTGCCAGCAGCCTAGGGGGCGCGGATAATTCACCCCTCCACTTT
CDR3aa: CASSLGGADNSPLHF

v_gene: TRBV28
abundance: -
d_gene: TRBD1
j_gene: TRBJ1-5
CDR3nt: TGTGCCAGCAGACGGACAGGGCGAGGTCAGCCCCAGCATTTT
CDR3aa: CASRRTGRGQPQHF

v_gene: TRBV14
abundance: -
d_gene: TRBD1
j_gene: TRBJ1-1
CDR3nt: TGTGCCAGCAGCCCCCGACAGGGAACGACGTACACTGAAGCTTTCTTT
CDR3aa: CASSPRQGTTYTEAFF

v_gene: TRBV28
abundance: -
d_gene: TRBD1
j_gene: TRBJ1-5
CDR3nt: TGTGCCAGCATCACTCTCCAGACCGGGACAGGGGACGGTAAAAATCAGCCCCAGCATTTT
CDR3aa: CASITLQTGTGDGKNQPQHF

v_gene: TRBV19
abundance: -
d_gene: -
j_gene: TRBJ1-1
CDR3nt: TGTGCCAGTGGGGGGGCAGCGAACACTGAAGCTTTCTTT
CDR3aa: CASGGAANTEAFF

v_gene: TRBV9
abundance: -
d_gene: -
j_gene: TRBJ1-1
CDR3nt: TGTGCCAGCAGGGAGGTCCTTGGGACTGAAGCTTTCTTT
CDR3aa: CASREVLGTEAFF

v_gene: TRBV9
abundance: -
d_gene: -
j_gene: TRBJ1-2
CDR3nt: TGTGCCAGCAGCGTAGAGTCAGGGTCGGGTGGCTACACCTTC
CDR3aa: CASSVESGSGGYTF

v_gene: TRBV11-2
abundance: few
d_gene: TRBD1
j_gene: TRBJ2-1
CDR3nt: TGTGCCAGCAGCGACCGACAGGGCCCGATGACAGTGCTGTACAATGAGCAGTTCTTC
CDR3aa: CASSDRQGPMTVLYNEQFF

v_gene: TRBV6-1
abundance: few
d_gene: TRBD1
j_gene: TRBJ1-5
CDR3nt: TGTGCCAGCAGCTGGGACAGGACCTGGCCCCAGCATTTT
CDR3aa: CASSWDRTWPQHF

v_gene: TRBV30
abundance: -
d_gene: TRBD2
j_gene: TRBJ2-7
CDR3nt: TGTGCCTGGAGTGGGCTAGCGGGAGACGAGCAGTACTTC
CDR3aa: CAWSGLAGDEQYF

v_gene: TRBV15
abundance: -
d_gene: -
j_gene: TRBJ1-4
CDR3nt: TGTGCCACCAGCAGAGACCGACCCGAGGGCGAAAAACTGTTTTTT
CDR3aa: CATSRDRPEGEKLFF

v_gene: TRBV16
abundance: -
d_gene: -
j_gene: TRBJ2-3
CDR3nt: TGTGCCAGCAGCCACTCGGGACTGCTGGCGACAGATACGCAGTATTTT
CDR3aa: CASSHSGLLATDTQYF

v_gene: TRBV7-9
abundance: -
d_gene: -
j_gene: TRBJ1-2
CDR3nt: TGTGCCAGCAGCCCCCCGACAGCTAACTATGGCTACACCTTC
CDR3aa: CASSPPTANYGYTF

v_gene: TRBV11-2
abundance: -
d_gene: -
j_gene: TRBJ1-2
CDR3nt: TGTGCCAGCAGCTTAGATTGGGGCTGGGTAGACGGGAACTATGGCTACACCTTC
CDR3aa: CASSLDWGWVDGNYGYTF

v_gene: TRBV4-1
abundance: -
d_gene: -
j_gene: TRBJ2-1
CDR3nt: TGCGCCAGCAGCCAAGATCTGGCACCCTACAATGAGCAGTTCTTC
CDR3aa: CASSQDLAPYNEQFF

v_gene: TRBV4-1
abundance: -
d_gene: -
j_gene: TRBJ2-3
CDR3nt: TGCGCCAGCAGCCCTTTTAAGGGACTTAGAGTAGATACGCAGTATTTT
CDR3aa: CASSPFKGLRVDTQYF

v_gene: TRBV18
abundance: -
d_gene: -
j_gene: TRBJ1-2
CDR3nt: TGTGCCAGCTCACCACCCGTAGAGAACTATGGCTACACCTTC
CDR3aa: CASSPPVENYGYTF

v_gene: TRBV7-9
abundance: few
d_gene: -
j_gene: TRBJ1-2
CDR3nt: TGTGCCAGCAGCTTAATAATCAGGGGAATCTATGGCTACACCTTC
CDR3aa: CASSLIIRGIYGYTF

v_gene: TRBV6-5
abundance: -
d_gene: -
j_gene: TRBJ2-2
CDR3nt: TGTGCCAGCAGTTACAAGCTAGCGAACACCGGGGAGCTGTTTTTT
CDR3aa: CASSYKLANTGELFF

v_gene: TRBV4-2
abundance: once
d_gene: -
j_gene: TRBJ2-1
CDR3nt: TGTGCCAGCAGCCACTCTCCGGGACTCGTCTATCTCAACAATGAGCAGTTCTTC
CDR3aa: CASSHSPGLVYLNNEQFF

v_gene: TRBV5-6
abundance: -
d_gene: TRBD2
j_gene: TRBJ2-1
CDR3nt: TGTGCCAGCAGCTCGACTAGCGGGAGTGTTTACAATGAGCAGTTCTTC
CDR3aa: CASSSTSGSVYNEQFF

v_gene: TRBV5-1
abundance: -
d_gene: -
j_gene: TRBJ2-7
CDR3nt: TGCGCCAGCAGTTACCCGGGACAATCTCAAGAGCAGTACTTC
CDR3aa: CASSYPGQSQEQYF

v_gene: TRBV7-9
abundance: -
d_gene: TRBD1
j_gene: TRBJ2-7
CDR3nt: TGTGCCAGCAGCTCCTCAGGGGGCGCCGTCTACGAGCAGTACTTC
CDR3aa: CASSSSGGAVYEQYF

v_gene: TRBV7-9
abundance: -
d_gene: -
j_gene: TRBJ2-3
CDR3nt: TGTGCCAGCAGCCCGACAGATACGCAGTATTTT
CDR3aa: CASSPTDTQYF

v_gene: TRBV27
abundance: few
d_gene: TRBD2
j_gene: TRBJ2-5
CDR3nt: TGTGCCAGCAGTCTACGCCCGGCTAGCGGCCAAGAGACCCAGTACTTC
CDR3aa: CASSLRPASGQETQYF

v_gene: TRBV15
abundance: -
d_gene: TRBD2
j_gene: TRBJ2-1
CDR3nt: TGTGCCACCAGCAGCTGGGAGGGAGGGGTCTACAATGAGCAGTTCTTC
CDR3aa: CATSSWEGGVYNEQFF

v_gene: TRBV11-2
abundance: few
d_gene: TRBD2
j_gene: TRBJ2-7
CDR3nt: TGTGCCAGCAGCTTAGACCCCGCACGCAGGAGCGGGAAAAGTGAGGAGCAGTACTTC
CDR3aa: CASSLDPARRSGKSEEQYF